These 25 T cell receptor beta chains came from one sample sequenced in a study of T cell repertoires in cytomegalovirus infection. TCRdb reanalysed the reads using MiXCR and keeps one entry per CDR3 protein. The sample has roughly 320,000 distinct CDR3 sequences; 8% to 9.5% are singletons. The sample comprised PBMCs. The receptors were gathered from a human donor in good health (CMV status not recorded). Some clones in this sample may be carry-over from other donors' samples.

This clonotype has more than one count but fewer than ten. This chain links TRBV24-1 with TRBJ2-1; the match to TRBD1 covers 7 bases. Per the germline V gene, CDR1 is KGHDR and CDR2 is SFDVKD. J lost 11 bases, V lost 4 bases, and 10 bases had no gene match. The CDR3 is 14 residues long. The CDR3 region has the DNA TGTGCCACCAGTGAGTCGGGACAGACCCACCAGCAGTTCTTC. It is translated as CATSESGQTHQQFF.

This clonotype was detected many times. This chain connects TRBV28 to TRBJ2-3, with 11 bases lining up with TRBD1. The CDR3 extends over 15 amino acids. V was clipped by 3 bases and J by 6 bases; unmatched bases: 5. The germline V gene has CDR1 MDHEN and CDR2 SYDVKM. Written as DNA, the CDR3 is TGTGCCAGCAGTTTTTGGGACAGGGGGGCCGATACGCAGTATTTT. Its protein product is CASSFWDRGADTQYF.

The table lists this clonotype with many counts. The CDR3 here is CASSLRPGTVGNQPQHF. CDR3 bases: TGTGCCAGCAGCTTAAGGCCGGGGACAGTAGGAAATCAGCCCCAGCATTTT. V usage is TRBV7-2 and J usage is TRBJ1-5; TRBD1 agrees at 7 bases. Germline V gene data show CDR1 as SGHTA and CDR2 as FQGNSA. The CDR3 has 17 residues. V was pared by 2 bases and J by 4 bases, with 11 bases of the junction left unmatched.

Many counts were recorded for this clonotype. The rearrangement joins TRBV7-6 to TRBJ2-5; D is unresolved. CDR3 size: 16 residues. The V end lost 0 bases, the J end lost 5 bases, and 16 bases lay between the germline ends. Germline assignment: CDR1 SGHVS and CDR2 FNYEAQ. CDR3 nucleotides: TGTGCCAGCAGCTTAGCAGGTCTAGGGCGCCGGGAGACCCAGTACTTC. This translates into CASSLAGLGRRETQYF.

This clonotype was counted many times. CDR3 sequence (DNA): TGTGCCAGCAGCTTAGTAGCGGCAATGAACACTGAAGCTTTCTTT. Its protein product is CASSLVAAMNTEAFF. The chain is built from TRBV7-8 and TRBJ1-1; D not certain. The V gene lost 1 base and the J gene lost 0 bases, with 9 bases spanning the gap. The CDR3 extends over 15 amino acids. Germline CDR1 and CDR2: SGHVS and FQNEAQ.

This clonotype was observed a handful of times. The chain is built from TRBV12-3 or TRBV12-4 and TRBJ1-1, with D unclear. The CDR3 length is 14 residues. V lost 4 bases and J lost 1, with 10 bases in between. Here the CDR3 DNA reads TGTGCCAGCAGTTCTACAGACACGAACACTGAAGCTTTCTTT. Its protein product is CASSSTDTNTEAFF.

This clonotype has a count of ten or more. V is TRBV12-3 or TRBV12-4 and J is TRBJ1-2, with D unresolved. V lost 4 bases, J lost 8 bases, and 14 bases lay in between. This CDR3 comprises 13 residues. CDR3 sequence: CASSSRPLMGYTF. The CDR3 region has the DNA TGTGCCAGCAGTTCCCGGCCCCTGATGGGCTACACCTTC.

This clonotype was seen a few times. The CDR3 loop is CASSGDRSYEQYF. The CDR3 DNA reads as TGCGCCAGCAGCGGGGACAGAAGCTACGAGCAGTACTTC. The chain uses TRBV4-3 and TRBJ2-7, with 7 bases that match TRBD1. The CDR3 contains 13 residues. The junction had 4 bases not matched to a gene; V was cut back by 5 bases and J by 3 bases. The germline gives CDR1 LGHNA, CDR2 YSLEER.

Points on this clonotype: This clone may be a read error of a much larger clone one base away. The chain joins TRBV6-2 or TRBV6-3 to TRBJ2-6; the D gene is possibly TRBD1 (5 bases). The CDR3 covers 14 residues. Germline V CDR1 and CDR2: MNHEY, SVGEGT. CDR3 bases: TGTGCCAGCATATCTTACTCTGGGGCCAACGCCCTGACTTTC. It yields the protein CASISYSGANALTF.

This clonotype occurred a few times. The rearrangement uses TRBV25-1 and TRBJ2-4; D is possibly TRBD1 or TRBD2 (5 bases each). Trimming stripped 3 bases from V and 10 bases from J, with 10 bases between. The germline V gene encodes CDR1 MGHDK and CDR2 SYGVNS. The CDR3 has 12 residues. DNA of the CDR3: TGTGCCAGCAGTGAGGGACGGACTATTCAGTACTTC. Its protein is CASSEGRTIQYF.

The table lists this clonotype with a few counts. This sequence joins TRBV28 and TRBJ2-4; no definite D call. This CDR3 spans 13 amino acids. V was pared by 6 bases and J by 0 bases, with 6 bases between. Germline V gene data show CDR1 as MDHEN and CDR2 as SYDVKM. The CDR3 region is CASSWRAKNIQYF. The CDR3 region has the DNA TGTGCCAGCAGCTGGAGAGCCAAAAACATTCAGTACTTC.

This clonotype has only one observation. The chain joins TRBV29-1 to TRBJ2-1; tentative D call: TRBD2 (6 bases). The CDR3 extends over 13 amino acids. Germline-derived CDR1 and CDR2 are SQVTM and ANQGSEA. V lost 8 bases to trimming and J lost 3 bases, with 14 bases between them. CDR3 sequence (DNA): TGCAGCCAAATGGGGACTGTCTACAATGAGCAGTTCTTC. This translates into CSQMGTVYNEQFF.

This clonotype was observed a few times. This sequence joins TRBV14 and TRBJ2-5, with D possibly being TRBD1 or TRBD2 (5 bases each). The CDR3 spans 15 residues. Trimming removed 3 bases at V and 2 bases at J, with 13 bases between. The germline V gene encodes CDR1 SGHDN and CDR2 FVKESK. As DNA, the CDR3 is TGTGCCAGCAGCCAGTGGGGGACGTCACAAGAGACCCAGTACTTC. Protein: CASSQWGTSQETQYF. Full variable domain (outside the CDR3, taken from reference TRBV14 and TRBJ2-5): EAGVTQFPSHSVIEKGQTVTLRCDPISGHDNLYWYRRVMGKEIKFLLHFVKESKQDESGMPNNRFLAERTGGTYSTLKVQPAELEDSGVYFCASSQWGTSQETQYFGPGTRLLVL.

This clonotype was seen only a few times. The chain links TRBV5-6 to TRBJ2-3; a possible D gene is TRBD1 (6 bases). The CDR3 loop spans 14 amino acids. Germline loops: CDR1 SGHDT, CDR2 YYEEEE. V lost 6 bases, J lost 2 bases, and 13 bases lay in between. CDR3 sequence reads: CASTPQGPTDTQYF. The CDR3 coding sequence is TGTGCCAGCACCCCACAGGGCCCCACAGATACGCAGTATTTT.

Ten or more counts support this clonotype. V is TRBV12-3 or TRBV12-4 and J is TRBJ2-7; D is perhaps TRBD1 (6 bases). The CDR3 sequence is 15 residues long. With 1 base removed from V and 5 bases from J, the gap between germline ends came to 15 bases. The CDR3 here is CASSLVSARGNEQYF. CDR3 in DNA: TGTGCCAGCAGTTTAGTGTCGGCCAGGGGTAACGAGCAGTACTTC.

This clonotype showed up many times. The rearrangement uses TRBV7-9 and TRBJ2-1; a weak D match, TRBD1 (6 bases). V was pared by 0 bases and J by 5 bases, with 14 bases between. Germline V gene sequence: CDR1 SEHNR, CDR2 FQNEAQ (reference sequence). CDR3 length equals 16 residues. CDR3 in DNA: TGTGCCAGCAGCTTAGCGTCGCACAGGGACCACAATGAGCAGTTCTTC. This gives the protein CASSLASHRDHNEQFF.

The CDR3 nucleotides read TGTGCCAGCAGTTACTCGGCCACTGGAAACACCATATATTTT. Its protein is CASSYSATGNTIYF. J is TRBJ1-3 and V is TRBV6-6; D ambiguous. V shed 0 bases and J shed 2 bases, with 5 bases lying between them. CDR1 is MNHNY, CDR2 SVGAGI, per germline (reference sequence). CDR3 size: 14 residues.

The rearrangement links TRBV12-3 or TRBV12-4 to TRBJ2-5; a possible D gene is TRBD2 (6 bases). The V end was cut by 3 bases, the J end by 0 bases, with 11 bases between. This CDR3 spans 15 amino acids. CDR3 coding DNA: TGTGCCAGCAGTTTCGTCCGGGAGTACCAAGAGACCCAGTACTTC. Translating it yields CASSFVREYQETQYF.

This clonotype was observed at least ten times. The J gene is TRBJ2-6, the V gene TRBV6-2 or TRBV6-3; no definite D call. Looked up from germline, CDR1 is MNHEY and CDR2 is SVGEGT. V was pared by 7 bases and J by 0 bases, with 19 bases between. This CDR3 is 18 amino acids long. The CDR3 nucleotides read TGTGCCAGCACCACCTTCAGGTTTATAAGCTCTGGGGCCAACGTCCTGACTTTC. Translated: CASTTFRFISSGANVLTF.

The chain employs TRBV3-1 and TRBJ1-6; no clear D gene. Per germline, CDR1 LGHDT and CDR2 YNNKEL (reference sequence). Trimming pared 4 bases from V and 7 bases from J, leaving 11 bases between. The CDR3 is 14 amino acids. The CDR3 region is CASSRNGENSPLHF. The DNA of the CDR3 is TGTGCCAGCAGCCGGAACGGGGAGAATTCACCCCTCCACTTT.

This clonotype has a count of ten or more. CDR3 nucleotides: TGTGCCAGCAGCCGGGACAGCACGATAAACTATGGCTACACCTTC. Protein: CASSRDSTINYGYTF. The chain links TRBV7-2 to TRBJ1-2, with TRBD1 matching over 7 bases. CDR3 length equals 15 residues. Per the germline V gene, CDR1 is SGHTA and CDR2 is FQGNSA. With V trimmed by 5 bases and J by 2 bases, 8 bases remained unmatched.

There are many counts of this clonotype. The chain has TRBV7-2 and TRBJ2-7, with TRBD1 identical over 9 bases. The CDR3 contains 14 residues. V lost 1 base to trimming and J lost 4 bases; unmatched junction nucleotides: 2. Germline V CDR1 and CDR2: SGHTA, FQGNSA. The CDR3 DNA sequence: TGTGCCAGCAGCTTAGTAGGGACAGGGTACGAGCAGTACTTC. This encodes CASSLVGTGYEQYF.

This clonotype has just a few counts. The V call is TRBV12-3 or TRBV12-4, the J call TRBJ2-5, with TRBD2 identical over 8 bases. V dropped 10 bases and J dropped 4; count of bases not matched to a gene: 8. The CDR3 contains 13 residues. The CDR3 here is CATRGGLVETQYF. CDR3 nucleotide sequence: TGTGCCACCCGGGGGGGCCTGGTAGAGACCCAGTACTTC.

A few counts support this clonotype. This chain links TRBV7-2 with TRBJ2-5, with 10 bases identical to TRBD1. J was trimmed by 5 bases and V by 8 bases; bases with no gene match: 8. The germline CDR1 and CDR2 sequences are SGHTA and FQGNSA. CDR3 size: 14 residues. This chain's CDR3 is CASGSDRGQETQYF. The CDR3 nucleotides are TGTGCCAGCGGCTCCGACAGGGGGCAGGAGACCCAGTACTTC.

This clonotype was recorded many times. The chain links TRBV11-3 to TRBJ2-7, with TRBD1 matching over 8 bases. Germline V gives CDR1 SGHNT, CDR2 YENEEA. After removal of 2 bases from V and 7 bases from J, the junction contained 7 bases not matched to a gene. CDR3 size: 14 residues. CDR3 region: CASSLSRGLGEQYF. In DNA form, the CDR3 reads TGTGCCAGCAGCTTATCCAGGGGGCTTGGAGAGCAGTACTTC.